This T cell receptor (beta chain) was obtained from a study of blood T cell repertoires in COVID-19. Measured with immunoSEQ multiplex PCR; TCRdb has only the in-frame clones, and not every one. This repertoire shows some 60,000 clones, 85% to 90% found once; its top ten account for 4.5% to 5%. The CDR3 runs 17 residues. Per germline, CDR1 ENHRY and CDR2 SYGVKD. With 4 bases clipped from V and 4 bases from J, the junction kept 14 bases outside the gene matches. This receptor was identified in a man aged 55 to 70 with acute or convalescent COVID-19. The sequenced sample was peripheral blood. V and J are TRBV10-3 and TRBJ2-7; 9 nucleotides align to TRBD2. The DNA of the CDR3 is TGTGCCATCAGTGCTTGGAGGGGACTAGCTCGAGGGTACGAGCAGTACTTC. Its protein product is CAISAWRGLARGYEQYF.